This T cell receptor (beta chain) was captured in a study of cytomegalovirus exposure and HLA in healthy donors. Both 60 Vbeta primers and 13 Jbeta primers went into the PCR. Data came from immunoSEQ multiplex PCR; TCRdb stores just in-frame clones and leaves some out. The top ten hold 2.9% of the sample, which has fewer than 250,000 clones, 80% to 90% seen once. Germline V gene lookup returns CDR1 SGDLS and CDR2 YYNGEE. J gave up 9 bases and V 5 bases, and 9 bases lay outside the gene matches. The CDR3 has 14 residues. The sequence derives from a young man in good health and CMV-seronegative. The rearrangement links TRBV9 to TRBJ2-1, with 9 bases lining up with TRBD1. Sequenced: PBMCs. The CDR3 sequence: CASRRTGEEGEQFF. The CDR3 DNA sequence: TGTGCCAGCAGGAGGACAGGGGAGGAGGGTGAGCAGTTCTTC.